This T cell receptor beta chain was captured by sequencing in a study of blood T cell repertoires in COVID-19. Study context: Sample material is recorded as cDNA or gDNA derived from T cells, B-cell-depleted T cells, or PBMCs.

The ends lost 6 bases at V and 0 bases at J; junction bases unmatched: 3. The CDR3 totals 14 residues. Germline CDR1 is LNHDA and CDR2 is SQIVND (reference sequence). The protocol was immunoSEQ multiplex PCR, while the TCRdb copy is restricted to in-frame clones and leaves out a portion. In the table there are nearly 80,000 clones, about 83% of which are singletons. Sequenced input: peripheral blood. V usage is TRBV19 and J usage is TRBJ1-1; TRBD1 aligns across 8 bases. This TCR was sampled from a man aged 45-60 years with acute or convalescent COVID-19. CDR3 in amino acids: CASRKQGVNTEAFF. CDR3 DNA: TGTGCCAGTAGGAAACAGGGGGTGAACACTGAAGCTTTCTTT.